This T cell receptor beta chain was retrieved from a study of cytomegalovirus exposure and HLA in healthy donors. The study, taken as a whole, reports: Usually a TCR sequence was rare, but some public TCRs were found in many donors. From TCR beta sequences, most subjects' HLA-A and HLA-B alleles were reportedly predicted accurately.

In the PCR, 60 Vbeta and 13 Jbeta primers were used. Original processing notes: In a later analysis, 75 million to 95 million unique TCR beta chains included roughly 11 million shared by two or more donors. The assay was immunoSEQ multiplex PCR, and TCRdb's table has in-frame clones only and misses some. The DNA was the basis for D and trimming; V, J and clone size are from that table. This sample has about 81,000 clones, with around 80% found just once. Per the germline V gene, CDR1 is SGHTA and CDR2 is FQGNSA. The ends were cut back, 3 bases at V and 4 bases at J, with 13 bases in the middle. The length of the CDR3 is 15 residues. Remarks on this clone: Its specificity is not known.

The receptor was derived from a man aged 45-65 years in good health and CMV-seropositive. The chain joins TRBV7-2 to TRBJ1-5; D possibly corresponds to TRBD1 (5 bases). The sequenced material came from PBMCs. CDR3 coding DNA: TGTGCCAGCAGCTTTGTCACGGGGGGGAATCAGCCCCAGCATTTT. Its translation is CASSFVTGGNQPQHF.